The 26 T cell receptor beta chains given below trace back to one sample, sequenced in a study of Graves' ophthalmopathy and Graves' hyperthyroidism. The authors amplified TCR beta CDR3 regions, and they did so from RNA transcripts for repertoire sequencing. Scientists carried out first-round RT-PCR using HTBI primers and then a second-round multiplex PCR. TCRdb analysed the multiplex PCR reads with MiXCR anew, one entry per CDR3 protein. The repertoire holds some 250,000 distinct CDR3 sequences, 45% to 55% seen once, with over 40% in the top ten. Material for sequencing was peripheral blood. These receptor sequences come from an adult man with Graves' ophthalmopathy.

The chain couples TRBV9 to TRBJ2-5; tentative D call: TRBD2 (6 bases). The germline gives CDR1 SGDLS, CDR2 YYNGEE. Trimming pared 1 base from V and 1 base from J, leaving 14 bases between. The CDR3 loop spans 16 amino acids. The CDR3 spells CASSVRVPGLQETQYF. Written as DNA, the CDR3 is TGTGCCAGCAGCGTAAGGGTCCCGGGACTCCAAGAGACCCAGTACTTC. The full variable domain, completed using reference TRBV9 and TRBJ2-5, is DSGVTQTPKHLITATGQRVTLRCSPRSGDLSVYWYQQSLDQGLQFLIQYYNGEERAKGNILERFSAQQFPDLHSELNLSSLELGDSALYFCASSVRVPGLQETQYFGPGTRLLVL.

The J gene is TRBJ1-6, the V gene TRBV7-9; no reliable D call. The CDR3 totals 17 residues. Germline CDR1 reads SEHNR; CDR2 reads FQNEAQ (reference sequence). V was trimmed by 5 bases and J by 7 bases, leaving 21 bases between them. CDR3 sequence reads: CASSLGLTSKENSPLHF. CDR3 coding DNA: TGTGCCAGCAGCCTCGGCCTAACAAGCAAGGAAAATTCACCCCTCCACTTT. The variable domain in full, completed from reference TRBV7-9 and TRBJ1-6, reads DTGVSQNPRHKITKRGQNVTFRCDPISEHNRLYWYRQTLGQGPEFLTYFQNEAQLEKSRLLSDRFSAERPKGSFSTLEIQRTEQGDSAMYLCASSLGLTSKENSPLHFGNGTRLTVT.

This clonotype was found many times. This chain connects TRBV7-6 to TRBJ2-5; D is unclear. V was trimmed by 1 base and J by 4 bases, leaving 7 bases between them. The CDR3 runs 13 residues. CDR1 and CDR2 from the germline V gene are SGHVS and FNYEAQ. The CDR3 is CASSLELRETQYF. In DNA form, the CDR3 reads TGTGCCAGCAGCTTAGAATTGCGAGAGACCCAGTACTTC. Looking up the rest from reference TRBV7-6 and TRBJ2-5 gives the full variable domain: GAGVSQSPRYKVTKRGQDVALRCDPISGHVSLYWYRQALGQGPEFLTYFNYEAQQDKSGLPNDRFSAERPEGSISTLTIQRTEQRDSAMYRCASSLELRETQYFGPGTRLLVL.

For this clonotype: At one boundary the junction diverges from the germline segment, which might be a read error. V usage is TRBV12-3 or TRBV12-4 and J usage is TRBJ1-2; D not resolved. This CDR3 spans 11 amino acids. CDR3 protein: CASSARAGYAF. CDR3 DNA sequence: TGTGCCAGCAGTGCCCGGGCGGGCTACGCCTTC.

V is TRBV2 and J is TRBJ1-4; D gene unclear. Trimming removed 6 bases from V and 8 bases from J, with 10 bases in between. Germline V gives CDR1 SNHLY, CDR2 FYNNEI. CDR3 size: 12 residues. CDR3 protein: CASRDVVEKLFF. The CDR3, as DNA: TGTGCCAGCAGGGACGTGGTCGAAAAACTGTTTTTT. The variable domain in full, with the rest retrieved from reference TRBV2 and TRBJ1-4, is EPEVTQTPSHQVTQMGQEVILRCVPISNHLYFYWYRQILGQKVEFLVSFYNNEISEKSEIFDDQFSVERPDGSNFTLKIRSTKLEDSAMYFCASRDVVEKLFFGSGTQLSVL.

The rearrangement joins TRBV4-1 to TRBJ2-7; possibly TRBD2 for D (6 bases). Trimming left V 6 bases short and J 2 bases short, with 8 bases between. The CDR3 has 12 residues. In germline, CDR1 is MGHRA, CDR2 YSYEKL. CDR3 nucleotides: TGCGCCAGCAGTGGGGGGACCTACGAGCAGTACTTC. Protein product: CASSGGTYEQYF.

The chain employs TRBV25-1 and TRBJ1-3, with a weak D call TRBD1 (5 bases). This CDR3 comprises 14 residues. The ends were cut back, 7 bases at V and 0 bases at J, with 10 bases in the middle. The germline gives CDR1 MGHDK, CDR2 SYGVNS. CDR3 sequence: CASNPGGSGNTIYF. The CDR3 coding sequence is TGTGCCAGCAACCCGGGGGGCTCTGGAAACACCATATATTTT.

V usage is TRBV20-1 and J usage is TRBJ2-5; TRBD1 aligns across 8 bases. This CDR3 is 15 amino acids long. Looked up from germline, CDR1 is DFQATT and CDR2 is SNEGSKA (reference sequence). V lost 5 bases, J lost 5 bases, and 13 bases stayed unmatched. CDR3 protein: CSAPYADRAPETQYF. The CDR3 DNA follows: TGCAGTGCTCCCTACGCGGACAGGGCCCCGGAGACCCAGTACTTC.

The chain joins TRBV10-3 to TRBJ2-7; TRBD1 agrees at 7 bases. V dropped 7 bases and J dropped 4; count of bases not matched to a gene: 4. Germline V CDR1 and CDR2: ENHRY, SYGVKD. The CDR3 is made up of 12 amino acids. The CDR3 protein is CAIMTGLYEQYF. The CDR3 coding sequence is TGTGCCATCATGACAGGGCTGTACGAGCAGTACTTC.

This clonotype appeared a few times. CDR3 amino acids: CATSARTGGELFF. The CDR3 DNA sequence: TGTGCCACCAGTGCCAGGACGGGCGGGGAGCTGTTTTTT. The chain has TRBV24-1 and TRBJ2-2; unclear D gene. The CDR3 totals 13 residues. CDR1 is KGHDR, CDR2 SFDVKD, per germline. Trimming left V 5 bases short and J 7 bases short, with 10 bases between.

This CDR3 is CASRRTGSYEQYF. In nucleotides, the CDR3 is TGTGCCAGCAGGAGGACAGGTTCCTACGAGCAGTACTTC. The chain employs TRBV6-5 and TRBJ2-7; 7 bases are shared with TRBD1. The length of the CDR3 is 13 residues. CDR1 is MNHEY and CDR2 is SVGAGI in the germline V gene. With 6 bases clipped from V and 1 base from J, the junction kept 3 bases outside the gene matches.

Note on this clonotype: With a much larger clone just one base away, this may be a read error. This chain links TRBV24-1 with TRBJ2-5, with no clear D. The CDR3 has 12 amino acids. Germline lookup yields CDR1 KGHDR and CDR2 SFDVKD. Trimming left V 10 bases short and J 0 bases short, with 8 bases between. The CDR3 sequence: CATGRYQETQYF. DNA of the CDR3: TGTGCCACAGGACGGTACCAAGAGACCCAGTACTTC.

This chain links TRBV4-1 with TRBJ2-7; 10 bases agree with TRBD2. The germline V gene encodes CDR1 MGHRA and CDR2 YSYEKL. The trim removed 1 base at V and 6 bases at J, leaving 6 bases unmatched. This CDR3 spans 15 amino acids. CDR3 sequence reads: CASSQGGLAGVEQYF. CDR3 DNA sequence: TGCGCCAGCAGCCAAGGCGGCCTAGCGGGAGTCGAGCAGTACTTC.

The chain links TRBV12-3 or TRBV12-4 to TRBJ2-5, with a possible D match to TRBD1 (6 bases). The CDR3 is 13 amino acids. V was shortened by 7 bases and J by 4 bases, with 13 bases between the two germline ends. In DNA, the CDR3 is TGTGCCAGCAAAATTCCAGGGGTAGAGACCCAGTACTTC. This codes for CASKIPGVETQYF.

This chain connects TRBV6-4 to TRBJ1-6; 7 nucleotides match TRBD1. Trimming took 3 bases from V and 9 from J; bases not matched to a gene: 5. CDR3 size: 14 residues. Germline CDR1 MRHNA, CDR2 SNTAGT. Written as DNA, the CDR3 is TGTGCCAGCAGTGAAACAGGGGCGAGTTCACCCCTCCACTTT. It encodes CASSETGASSPLHF.

A word on this clonotype: Germline is not matched at one junction end, which may reflect a read error. The rearrangement uses TRBV10-2 and TRBJ2-2; 12 bases agree with TRBD2. Germline CDR1 reads WSHSY; CDR2 reads SAAADI. The CDR3 covers 14 residues. In DNA form, the CDR3 reads TGTGCCAGCAGTGCTAGCGGGAGGGCTGGGGAGCTGTTTTTT. Amino acid sequence: CASSASGRAGELFF.

This clonotype was detected a few times. This chain joins TRBV19 and TRBJ1-1; TRBD1 is a possible D gene (5 bases). The CDR3 is 15 residues long. Germline lookup yields CDR1 LNHDA and CDR2 SQIVND (reference sequence). The V gene lost 4 bases and the J gene lost 3 bases, with 15 bases spanning the gap. DNA of the CDR3: TGTGCCAGTAGTAGCGACAGCTCATGGTACACTGAAGCTTTCTTT. Its protein is CASSSDSSWYTEAFF. The complete variable domain, with remaining parts taken from reference TRBV19 and TRBJ1-1, reads DGGITQSPKYLFRKEGQNVTLSCEQNLNHDAMYWYRQDPGQGLRLIYYSQIVNDFQKGDIAEGYSVSREKKESFPLTVTSAQKNPTAFYLCASSSDSSWYTEAFFGQGTRLTVV.

V usage is TRBV4-1 and J usage is TRBJ2-7; TRBD1 matches at 10 bases. The CDR3 runs 15 residues. The V gene end was trimmed by 4 bases and the J gene end by 1 base; junction bases not matched to a gene: 4. Germline CDR1 reads MGHRA; CDR2 reads YSYEKL. The CDR3 sequence is CASSPTGQGSYEQYF. The CDR3 coding sequence is TGCGCCAGCAGCCCGACGGGACAGGGGTCCTACGAGCAGTACTTC.

This clonotype was detected a few times. The genes are TRBV2 and TRBJ2-7, with no clear D. The V end lost 5 bases, the J end lost 1 base, and 6 bases lay between the germline ends. Germline CDR1 SNHLY, CDR2 FYNNEI. This CDR3 has 12 amino acids. CDR3 sequence (DNA): TGTGCCAGCAGTCCGAGGTCCTACGAGCAGTACTTC. This sequence encodes CASSPRSYEQYF.

The chain carries TRBV5-5 and TRBJ1-1; possibly TRBD1 for D (6 bases). The CDR3 contains 15 residues. Trimming took 0 bases from V and 5 from J, leaving 14 bases between them. Germline loops: CDR1 SGHKS, CDR2 YYEKEE (reference sequence). DNA for the CDR3: TGTGCCAGCAGCTTGGACGGGGGCGGCGAAACTGAAGCTTTCTTT. Protein: CASSLDGGGETEAFF.

The genes are TRBV20-1 and TRBJ1-1, with a possible D match to TRBD1 (5 bases). V lost 5 bases to trimming and J lost 1 base, with 14 bases between them. Germline CDR1 is DFQATT and CDR2 is SNEGSKA (reference sequence). The CDR3 has 14 amino acids. The CDR3 DNA reads as TGCAGTGCTCCCACCTGGGGGGGGAACACTGAAGCTTTCTTT. Amino acids: CSAPTWGGNTEAFF.

This chain uses TRBV2 with TRBJ1-4; TRBD1 aligns across 10 bases. The V segment lost 8 bases and the J segment 0 bases; nucleotides outside the gene matches: 15. The CDR3 is 19 residues long. From germline, CDR1 is SNHLY and CDR2 FYNNEI. In DNA form, the CDR3 reads TGTGCCAGCTCTAGAGCCGGGACAGGGGCCTCTGCAACTAATGAAAAACTGTTTTTT. Translated, it gives CASSRAGTGASATNEKLFF.

The chain links TRBV7-8 to TRBJ2-5; D remains unclear. CDR1 is SGHVS and CDR2 is FQNEAQ in the germline V gene. Trimming pared 4 bases from V and 1 base from J, leaving 10 bases between. The CDR3 contains 14 residues. Here the CDR3 reads CASSSPGIQETQYF. In nucleotides, the CDR3 is TGTGCCAGCAGCTCCCCAGGAATCCAAGAGACCCAGTACTTC.

The chain joins TRBV5-5 to TRBJ1-5; TRBD1 agrees at 7 bases. Germline V gene data show CDR1 as SGHKS and CDR2 as YYEKEE (reference sequence). V lost 1 base and J lost 6; bases outside the gene matches: 22. The CDR3 length is 20 residues. The chain's CDR3 is CASSLMRGDRVAERGQPQHF. In DNA, the CDR3 is TGTGCCAGCAGCTTGATGCGTGGCGACAGGGTCGCGGAAAGAGGTCAGCCCCAGCATTTT.

CDR3 region: CASSLQGQGNYGYTF. DNA for the CDR3: TGCGCCAGCAGCTTGCAGGGACAGGGAAACTATGGCTACACCTTC. The chain is built from TRBV5-1 and TRBJ1-2; 9 bases agree with TRBD1. After removal of 1 base from V and 2 bases from J, the junction contained 3 bases not matched to a gene. The CDR3 is made up of 15 amino acids. The V gene's germline CDR1 is SGHRS and CDR2 YFSETQ.

This chain links TRBV5-4 with TRBJ2-2; D not certain. The CDR3 runs 15 residues. The ends were cut back, 0 bases at V and 1 base at J, with 7 bases in the middle. Germline CDR1 and CDR2: SGHNT and YYREEE (reference sequence). CDR3 sequence: CASSLDRLNTGELFF. The CDR3 DNA is TGTGCCAGCAGCTTGGACAGATTGAACACCGGGGAGCTGTTTTTT. The variable domain in full, completed from reference TRBV5-4 and TRBJ2-2, reads ETGVTQSPTHLIKTRGQQVTLRCSSQSGHNTVSWYQQALGQGPQFIFQYYREEENGRGNFPPRFSGLQFPNYSSELNVNALELDDSALYLCASSLDRLNTGELFFGEGSRLTVL.